This T cell receptor beta chain was sequenced for a study of cytomegalovirus exposure and HLA in healthy donors (dated by TCRdb to 2017 to 2019). Study-level background: According to an earlier analysis of 587 of the donors, about 170 million T cells yielded 117 million unique TCR beta sequences and more than 250 Gb of sequence data. An early release that covered 640 HLA-typed donors contained approximately 300 gigabases of sequencing data and tens of millions of unique TCR sequences. The genetic ancestry cluster associated with self-reported Caucasian donors included roughly four fifths of the 398 genotyped donors. The study aimed to test whether signatures of past pathogen exposure could be identified by cataloging public T cell receptors. The T cell repertoires of several hundred subjects were profiled by immunosequencing and related to cytomegalovirus serostatus. Along with the roughly 670-subject first cohort, a separate validation cohort of roughly 110 different subjects was used. To predict cytomegalovirus infection status, the study brought together high-throughput TCR immunosequencing, statistical association of individual TCRs with disease status, and machine learning. A later analysis re-examined previously published TCR beta repertoires from just over 650 donors and added high-resolution HLA genotyping to investigate patterns of TCR occurrence. Rather than using new phenotypic data, the later analysis identified candidate immune exposures from TCR beta sequences and from how often those sequences occurred across donors. An earlier analysis of 500 to 650 of the donors applied high-throughput TCR beta sequencing to assess whether each TCR beta V gene segment acted as functional or pseudogenic. Donor age, sex, ethnicity and CMV serostatus were collected together with the repertoire data. In a later genetic analysis, genome-wide SNP genotypes for about three fifths of the roughly 670 donors were used, and that subset was treated as a discovery cohort. Every discovery cohort repertoire had been produced on one sequencing platform. HLA typing covered class I and class II loci at four-digit resolution. The number of donors typed differed by locus, with about 629-630 for A, B, C, DRB1 and DQB1, 522 for DQA1, approximately 580 for DPA1, and about 450 for DPB1. Several DR-DQ haplotypes were handled as single units for association and clustering because linkage in the cohort was strong. Among roughly 370 genotyped donors of the cohort, an average of approximately 250,000 unique TCR beta nucleotide sequences were sequenced per donor, roughly 20% of them non-productive.

Library preparation used the immunoSEQ multiplex PCR assay. The multiplex PCR relied on a mix of 60 forward primers for TCR Vbeta segments and 13 reverse primers for TCR Jbeta segments. The CDR3 region of rearranged TCR beta genes was amplified from genomic DNA with a multiplex PCR assay. Amplified TCR beta libraries were sequenced as 87-base-pair reads on the Illumina HiSeq System. As for how the authors treated the data: A later analysis counted about 82 million unique TCR beta chains across the approximately 700 repertoires, and 10 million to 11 million of these chains were shared by at least two donors. To remove PCR and sequencing errors, raw reads were error-corrected and collapsed into unique sequences using a nearest-neighbor algorithm that merged closely related sequences. To assign V, D and J gene segments, CDR3 sequences were aligned to IMGT reference sequences. For a sequence to be retained, a match of at least six nucleotides was required to both a V gene segment and a J gene segment. A rearrangement was called productive if the CDR3 had no stop codons and remained in frame with V and J, and every other rearrangement was called non-productive. Following IMGT convention, CDR3 was defined as the stretch from the second conserved V-encoded cysteine to the conserved J-encoded phenylalanine. The earlier analysis of fewer than 700 of the donors excluded sequences that lacked an unambiguous match to a single V gene segment. An earlier analysis of several hundred of the donors called V segments functional above 56.7% productive rearrangements and segregating when the between-donor standard deviation exceeded 5%. A statistical classification framework was built for diagnosing cytomegalovirus status from the catalog of TCR beta chain sequences. In a later analysis, TCR nucleotide sequences were compared against IMGT/GENE-DB human TR gene sequences so that V and J genes could be assigned. The TCRdist pipeline was used in a later analysis to assign CDR3 sequences and most-parsimonious VDJ recombination scenarios. A later analysis defined each TCR beta chain by its CDR3 amino acid sequence plus V-gene family, and excluded reads lacking a unique V-gene family. To address suspected cross-contamination and a sequencing artifact, a later analysis removed several hundred highly shared, low-generation-probability nucleotide sequences. For each public chain, a later analysis derived a clonal expansion index from normalized ranks of inferred template counts within each repertoire. In a later analysis, generation probabilities were computed using a VDJ recombination model fitted to out-of-frame rearrangements, and the results were checked against IGoR. Hypergeometric tests were used in a later analysis to score TCR-TCR, TCR-HLA and TCR-CMV co-occurrence, with a repertoire-size bias correction applied to the TCR pairs. A later analysis estimated false discovery rates by permuting HLA or CMV assignments 20 times. In a later analysis, co-occurring TCRs were grouped with DBSCAN, and TCRdist sequence similarity was added when clustering was performed within HLA-allele-positive subsets. For co-occurrence clustering, repertoires with fewer than 30,000 or more than 120,000 public chains were excluded, along with four to six repertoires with anomalous nucleotide sharing. TCRdb holds this immuneACCESS table with in-frame rearrangements only. Some clones are missing; in checked studies, unresolved V genes explain under half, and the rest has no known cause. The D gene and trimming were derived from the DNA, and the V and J assignments and clone size from that table. This sample lists roughly 140,000 clones; more than 70% were detected once. Roughly 4.6% of the sample lies in the top ten.

From cysteine to phenylalanine, the CDR3 is 12 amino acids long. The read is trimmed to its CDR3 DNA, 36 bases read in frame from base 1. V is clipped by 5 bases and J by 7 bases, and the sequence between their germline boundaries is 11 bases long. The germline V gene (reference sequence) gives CDR1 as MNHNY and CDR2 as SVGAGI. Overall study outcomes, separate from this receptor: According to the authors, the approach could potentially be generalized to other disease states and immunological phenotypes. Immune exposure information for the cohort was limited to CMV serostatus. According to a later genetic analysis, donors in an Asian-associated ancestry cluster had fewer N-insertions in productive TCRs than the approximately 650-donor mean. Sequencing depth was assumed to be roughly uniform across donors in the presence/absence analyses, though that assumption may not hold. While some public TCRs were present in many individuals, most TCR sequences turned up only very rarely across donors. The study gave a list of 150 to 200 TCR beta chains associated with cytomegalovirus. Linkage disequilibrium might explain the correlated functional status among segregating V segments, but an unknown experimental factor could not be excluded. In a later analysis, several top co-occurrence clusters were reported to appear linked to parvovirus B19, influenza, CMV and Epstein-Barr virus. An earlier analysis of approximately 600 of the donors showed that most TCR beta V segments appeared in productive rearrangements either about 87% or about 30% of the time, which broadly matched IMGT annotations. A few of the identified cytomegalovirus-associated TCR beta chains were confirmed in vitro to be specific for cytomegalovirus antigens. Compared with equally common non-associated chains, HLA-associated TCR beta chains in a later analysis were more clonally expanded and had lower generation probabilities. A later analysis found that most CMV-associated TCR beta chains appeared HLA-restricted, with HLA associations seemingly driven largely by CMV exposure. Over 15 rarely observed V segments, including chromosome 9 orphons, were excluded from the earlier analysis of approximately 600 of the donors because counts were too low. A later analysis associated around 16,000 TCR beta sequences with specific HLA alleles at a false discovery rate of 0.05. Because the 87-base-pair reads could not distinguish some IMGT-functional V segments, including TRBV6-2 and TRBV6-3, those segments were excluded. A group of highly shared sequence variants was considered likely to be a technical artifact of the sequencing pipeline. Strong co-occurrence of HLA alleles, especially DR and DQ, made assigning TCR associations to individual alleles difficult. Cytomegalovirus status was reported to be diagnosed by the classifier with high specificity and sensitivity in both the original and validation cohorts. In a later analysis, TCR association rates were found to vary across HLA loci, with the most associated TCRs seen for DRB1 alleles and the fewest for HLA-C alleles. Because HLA typing was unavailable for some donors at each locus, only the typed subset was used in association tests. V-gene and J-gene trimming of TCR beta chains was associated with a missense DCLRE1C variant in a later genetic analysis, and the association was replicated in an independent cohort. A further reported finding was that TCR beta sequences accurately predicted the HLA-A and HLA-B alleles for most subjects in the first cohort. In this cohort, only TCR beta chains were sequenced, and detectable features were limited by the absence of alpha or paired-chain data.

This clone was counted only a few times. The clone's antigen remains unknown. No base-level quality is on record; no much larger clone is a single base apart. The cohort was made up of several hundred healthy bone marrow donors. Cohort members were all nominally healthy when sampled, although unrecorded immune exposures were likely present. The donor was CMV seronegative and was included in the group of approximately 350 seronegative cohort members. Each donor provided a peripheral blood sample, and peripheral blood mononuclear cells were used for TCR beta sequencing. Genomic DNA was extracted from the blood cell samples with the Qiagen DNeasy Blood Extraction Kit.

The receptor's source is a woman between 50 and 59 years old in good health and CMV-seronegative. Sequences were obtained from PBMCs. The chain links TRBV6-6 with TRBJ1-1; the D segment could be TRBD1, given 5 matching bases. The nucleotides read TGTGCCAGCAGTCTCAGGGTGAGTGAAGCTTTCTTT. Protein translation: CASSLRVSEAFF.